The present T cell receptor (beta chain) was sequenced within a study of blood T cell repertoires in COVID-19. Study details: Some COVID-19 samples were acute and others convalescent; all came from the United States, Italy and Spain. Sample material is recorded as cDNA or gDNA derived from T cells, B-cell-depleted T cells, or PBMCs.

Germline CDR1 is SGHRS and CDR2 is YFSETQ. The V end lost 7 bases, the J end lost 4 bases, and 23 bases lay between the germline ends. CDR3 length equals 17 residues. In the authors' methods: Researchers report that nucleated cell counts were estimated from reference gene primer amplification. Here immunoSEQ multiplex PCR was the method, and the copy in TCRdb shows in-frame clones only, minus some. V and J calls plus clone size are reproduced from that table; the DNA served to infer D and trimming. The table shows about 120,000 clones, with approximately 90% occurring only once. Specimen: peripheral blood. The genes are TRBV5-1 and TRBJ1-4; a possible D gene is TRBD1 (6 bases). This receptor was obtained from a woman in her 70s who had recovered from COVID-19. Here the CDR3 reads CASAFWGGGLDNEKLFF. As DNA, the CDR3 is TGCGCCAGCGCATTTTGGGGCGGGGGGCTCGATAATGAAAAACTGTTTTTT. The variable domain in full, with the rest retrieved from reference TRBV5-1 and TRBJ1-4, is KAGVTQTPRYLIKTRGQQVTLSCSPISGHRSVSWYQQTPGQGLQFLFEYFSETQRNKGNFPGRFSGRQFSNSRSEMNVSTLELGDSALYLCASAFWGGGLDNEKLFFGSGTQLSVL.